This T cell receptor beta chain comes out of a study of T-cell reconstitution after alpha-beta-depleted transplantation in children. Points from the study as a whole: Expanded graft clones, several hundred of them, were reportedly the source of alpha-beta T cells about two months after transplant. Newly made T cells mostly supplied T-cell counts and diversity one year after transplant. The high TCRbeta diversity at day 60 in some patients came from surviving recipient T cells and thymic progenitors.

TCRbeta library preparation incorporated unique molecular identifiers. MiXCR, run by TCRdb on the PCR reads, gives a single entry per CDR3 protein. The sample has about 580,000 distinct CDR3 sequences, 25% to 30% seen once. This clonotype was recorded a few times. Antigen specificity is unknown. The CDR3 runs 15 residues. The germline V gene encodes CDR1 LGHDT and CDR2 YNNKEL (reference sequence). After removal of 2 bases from V and 5 bases from J, the junction contained 4 bases not matched to a gene. Sequenced material: PBMCs, taken before TCRalphabeta/CD19-depleted stem cell transplant. This clonotype originated in a boy under two years old with Wiskott-Aldrich syndrome, due to receive a stem cell transplant. This chain uses TRBV3-1 with TRBJ2-1, with 9 bases that match TRBD2. CDR3 bases: TGTGCCAGCAGCCAACCTAGCGGGAACCACAATGAGCAGTTCTTC. This gives the protein CASSQPSGNHNEQFF.